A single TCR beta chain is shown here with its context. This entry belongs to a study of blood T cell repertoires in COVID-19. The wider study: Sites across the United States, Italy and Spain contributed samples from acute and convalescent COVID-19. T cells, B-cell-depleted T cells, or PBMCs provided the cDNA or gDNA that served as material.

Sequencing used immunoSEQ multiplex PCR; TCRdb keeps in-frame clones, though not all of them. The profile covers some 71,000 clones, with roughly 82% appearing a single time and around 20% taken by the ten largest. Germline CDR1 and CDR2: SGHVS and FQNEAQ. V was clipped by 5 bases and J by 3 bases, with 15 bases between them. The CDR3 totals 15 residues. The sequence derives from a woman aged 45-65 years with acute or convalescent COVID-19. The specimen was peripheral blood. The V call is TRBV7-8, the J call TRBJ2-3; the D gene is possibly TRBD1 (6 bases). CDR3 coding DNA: TGTGCCAGCAGCCGCCGGGACAAGTCAACAGATACGCAGTATTTT. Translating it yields CASSRRDKSTDTQYF.